The 2 T cell receptor beta chains in this list originate from one sample, sequenced in a study of human T cells and chemical hapten exposure. The time point here: patch test 3, about 24 weeks after DPC sensitization. Treatment: therapeutic diphenylcyclopropenone sensitization with weekly scalp DPC. TCRdb fed the RACE reads into MiXCR, producing one record per CDR3 protein. This sample has 150,000 to 200,000 distinct CDR3 sequences, with roughly a quarter found just once. The source material was whole blood, sampled in connection with sensitization to the hapten diphenylcyclopropenone (DPC). The receptors shown here come from a woman aged 40 to 50 with alopecia areata. Some clones in this sample may be carry-over from other donors' samples.

The CDR3 loop is CASSFLLAGAIEQFF. As DNA, the CDR3 is TGTGCCAGCAGCTTCCTCCTCGCGGGAGCCATTGAGCAGTTCTTC. The J gene is TRBJ2-1, the V gene TRBV7-9; the match to TRBD2 covers 7 bases. The germline CDR1 and CDR2 sequences are SEHNR and FQNEAQ (reference sequence). The CDR3 contains 15 residues. V gave up 3 bases and J gave up 9 bases; unmatched junction bases: 11.

This clonotype was found many times. The rearrangement uses TRBV6-5 and TRBJ1-6, with D uncertain. V was clipped by 6 bases and J by 6 bases, with 9 bases between them. The CDR3 covers 13 residues. Per germline, CDR1 MNHEY and CDR2 SVGAGI. The CDR3 loop is CASRDVLNSPLHF. The DNA for the CDR3 is TGTGCCAGCAGAGACGTACTTAATTCACCCCTCCACTTT.